These 3 T cell receptor beta chains share one sample of origin, sequenced in a study of technical replicates of blood from a handful of donors. The protocol was immunoSEQ multiplex PCR, while the TCRdb copy is restricted to in-frame clones and leaves out a portion. The data contain under 85,000 clones, roughly 92% of them singletons. The sequencing input was T cells isolated from PBMCs. The receptors were sampled from a human donor in good health.

This clone was observed once. This chain joins TRBV29-1 and TRBJ2-2; maybe TRBD1 (6 bases). The V and J ends lost 4 bases and 5 bases respectively, with 14 bases between them. Germline loops: CDR1 SQVTM, CDR2 ANQGSEA. This CDR3 region has 14 residues. CDR3 region: CSVAQGIGTGELFF. DNA for the CDR3: TGCAGCGTTGCCCAGGGGATTGGTACCGGGGAGCTGTTTTTT.

This chain links TRBV11-3 with TRBJ1-4, with 7 bases aligning to TRBD1. The CDR3 extends over 13 amino acids. V shed 8 bases and J 7 bases; nucleotides not matched to a gene: 7. CDR1 and CDR2 (germline): SGHNT, YENEEA. CDR3 residues: CASGQQGTEKLFF. CDR3 coding DNA: TGTGCCAGCGGACAACAGGGGACTGAAAAACTGTTTTTT. The full variable domain, completed using reference TRBV11-3 and TRBJ1-4, is EAGVVQSPRYKIIEKKQPVAFWCNPISGHNTLYWYLQNLGQGPELLIRYENEEAVDDSQLPKDRFSAERLKGVDSTLKIQPAELGDSAVYLCASGQQGTEKLFFGSGTQLSVL.

This clone was observed a few times. The chain joins TRBV6-6 to TRBJ2-5, with 11 bases identical to TRBD2. Germline CDR1 MNHNY, CDR2 SVGAGI (reference sequence). V lost 5 bases, J lost 4 bases, and 3 bases stayed unmatched. CDR3 length: 14 amino acids. CDR3 coding DNA: TGTGCCAGCAGTGCAACTAGCGGGAGAGAGACCCAGTACTTC. Translation: CASSATSGRETQYF.